This T cell receptor (beta chain) was profiled in a study of cytomegalovirus exposure and HLA in healthy donors. Whole-study findings and limits: TCR beta sequences reportedly predicted most subjects' HLA-A and HLA-B alleles accurately.

13 Jbeta primers and 60 Vbeta primers were used for the PCR. The data were produced by immunoSEQ multiplex PCR, yet TCRdb's version contains in-frame clones alone and is incomplete. The sample holds 100,000 to 150,000 clones, approximately 80% seen once. CDR3 size: 15 residues. The junction had 13 bases not matched to a gene; V was cut back by 9 bases and J by 4 bases. Germline CDR1 is LNHDA and CDR2 is SQIVND (reference sequence). On this clone: What it recognizes is unknown.

At the time of sampling, donors were nominally healthy, though unrecorded immune exposures were likely. The sample was PBMCs. The receptor was derived from a woman aged 35 to 49 in good health and CMV-seronegative. The V and J genes are TRBV19 and TRBJ1-1; 8 bases are shared with TRBD1. CDR3 amino acids: CASNSFQGAVTEAFF. The CDR3 region has the DNA TGTGCCAGCAACAGCTTCCAGGGGGCAGTCACTGAAGCTTTCTTT.